This TCR beta chain appears in the sequencing data of a study of OX40 agonist ivuxolimab in advanced cancers. Background on the study: Partial response was recorded in three patients: one hepatocellular carcinoma and two cutaneous melanoma cases. Whole-study findings and limits: In general, CD8+ T cells held more expanded clones than CD4+ did, on average. CD4+ and CD8+ blood T cells expanded clonally by week 6 at 0.1 to 3.0 mg/kg.

Of note for this clone: The target antigen is unknown.

V gave up 2 bases and J gave up 7 bases, with 17 bases separating them. Per germline, CDR1 SGHAT and CDR2 FQNNGV. CDR3 length equals 16 residues. Sequenced by immunoSEQ multiplex PCR; TCRdb stores in-frame clones only, minus some. There are around 81,000 clones in the sample; 88% occur only once, and about 1% lies in the top ten. This receptor was taken from an adult with an advanced solid tumor such as melanoma, head and neck, liver or kidney cancer. Sequenced material: CD4+ or CD8+ T cells sorted from blood, taken in a trial of the OX40 agonist ivuxolimab. The chain couples TRBV11-2 to TRBJ1-4; D not certain. CDR3 amino acids: CASSLSRTSGGEKLFF. CDR3 nucleotide sequence: TGTGCCAGCAGCTTAAGCCGGACCTCGGGAGGTGAAAAACTGTTTTTT.